The clone carrying this T cell receptor beta chain was found many times. Its antigen is undetermined. This sample stems from a study of Graves' ophthalmopathy and Graves' hyperthyroidism. The wider study: Peripheral blood sampling preceded any treatment and occurred at initial diagnosis.

TCR beta CDR3 regions were amplified from RNA transcripts. RT-PCR with HTBI primers came first, then second-round multiplex PCR. TCRdb used MiXCR to reprocess the multiplex PCR reads, holding one entry per CDR3 protein. The data hold about 400,000 distinct CDR3 sequences, with just over 15% observed a single time. Regarding the study as a whole: Also, most clonotypes expanded in the thyroid above 0.001 frequency appeared in blood.

Sequencing used peripheral blood. The source of this sequence is a woman between 18 and 30 years old with stable Graves' hyperthyroidism.

DNA of the CDR3: TGTGCCAGCAGTTTAGCCGCGGACCCTGTCTGGGCGACCCAGTACTTC. It codes for CASSLAADPVWATQYF. V is TRBV12-3 or TRBV12-4 and J is TRBJ2-5; no clear D. V dropped 0 bases and J dropped 7 bases, with 18 bases sitting between them. The CDR3 runs to 16 residues.